Following are 2 T cell receptor beta chains from one sample sequenced in a study of T-cell reconstitution after alpha-beta-depleted transplantation in children. TCRbeta library preparation incorporated unique molecular identifiers. TCRdb recomputed calls from the PCR reads with MiXCR, one row per CDR3 protein. The sample carries 360,000 or so distinct CDR3 sequences, roughly 22% recorded once. The input for sequencing was PBMCs from the stem cell graft donor, taken from the stem cell graft. Source of these receptors: a human donor who donated a stem cell graft to a child with acute myeloid leukemia.

V is TRBV7-9 and J is TRBJ2-1, with 7 bases aligning to TRBD1. Germline CDR1 reads SEHNR; CDR2 reads FQNEAQ (reference sequence). The trim removed 2 bases at V and 5 bases at J, leaving 3 bases unmatched. The CDR3 runs to 14 residues. The CDR3 is CASSLTGVDNEQFF. The CDR3 nucleotides are TGTGCCAGCAGCTTAACAGGGGTAGACAATGAGCAGTTCTTC.

This clonotype was seen more than once but under ten times. The chain uses TRBV7-8 and TRBJ1-1, with 7 positions matching TRBD1. The length of the CDR3 is 15 residues. Trimming at V came to 1 base and at J to 5 bases, leaving 7 bases not matched to a gene. The germline V gene has CDR1 SGHVS and CDR2 FQNEAQ. DNA of the CDR3: TGTGCCAGCAGCTTAGGTCAGGGGGTCGGGACTGAAGCTTTCTTT. Protein product: CASSLGQGVGTEAFF.